This T cell receptor (beta chain) was retrieved from a study of cytomegalovirus exposure and HLA in healthy donors. Study-level points and caveats: One variant, a missense change in DCLRE1C, was linked in a later analysis to TCR beta V- and J-gene trimming.

60 Vbeta and 13 Jbeta primers were used in PCR. Assay used: immunoSEQ multiplex PCR; TCRdb lists only in-frame clones, some missing. The table lists some 130,000 clones, approximately 68% of them singletons, with about 1.6% in the top ten. A note on this clone: Its antigen is unknown.

CDR1 LGHNA and CDR2 YSLEER come from the germline V gene. J gave up 2 bases and V 4 bases, and 7 bases lay outside the gene matches. The CDR3 sequence is 15 residues long. Source material: PBMCs. V is TRBV4-3 and J is TRBJ2-7; 8 positions agree with TRBD2. The sequence came from a man younger than 40 in good health and CMV-seropositive. CDR3 nucleotides: TGCGCCAGCAGCCCGGGGGGGCTAGGGCCCTACGAGCAGTACTTC. The encoded protein is CASSPGGLGPYEQYF.